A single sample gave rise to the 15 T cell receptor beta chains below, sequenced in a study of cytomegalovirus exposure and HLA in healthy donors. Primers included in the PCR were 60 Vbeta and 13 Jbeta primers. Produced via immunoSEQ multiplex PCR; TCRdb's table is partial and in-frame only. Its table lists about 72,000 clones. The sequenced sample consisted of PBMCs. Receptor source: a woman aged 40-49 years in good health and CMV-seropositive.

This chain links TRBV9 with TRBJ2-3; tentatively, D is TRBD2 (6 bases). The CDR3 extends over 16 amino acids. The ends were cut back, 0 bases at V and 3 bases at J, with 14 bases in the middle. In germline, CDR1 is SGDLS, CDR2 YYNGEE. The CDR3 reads CASSVVAGYGTDTQYF. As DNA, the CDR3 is TGTGCCAGCAGCGTAGTTGCGGGGTATGGAACAGATACGCAGTATTTT. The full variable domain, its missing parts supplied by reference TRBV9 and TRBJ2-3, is DSGVTQTPKHLITATGQRVTLRCSPRSGDLSVYWYQQSLDQGLQFLIQYYNGEERAKGNILERFSAQQFPDLHSELNLSSLELGDSALYFCASSVVAGYGTDTQYFGPGTRLTVL.

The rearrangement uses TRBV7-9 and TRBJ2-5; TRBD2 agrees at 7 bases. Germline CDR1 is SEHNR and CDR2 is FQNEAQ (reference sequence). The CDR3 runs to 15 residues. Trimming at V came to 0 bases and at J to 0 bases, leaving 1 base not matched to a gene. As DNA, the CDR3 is TGTGCCAGCAGCTTAGCGGGGGGGAACCAAGAGACCCAGTACTTC. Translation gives CASSLAGGNQETQYF.

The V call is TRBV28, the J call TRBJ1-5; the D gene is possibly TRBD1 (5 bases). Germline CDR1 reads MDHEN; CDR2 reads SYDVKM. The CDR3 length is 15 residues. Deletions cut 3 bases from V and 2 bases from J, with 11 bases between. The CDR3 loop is CASSFLGGGNQPQHF. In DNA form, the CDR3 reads TGTGCCAGCAGTTTTCTGGGGGGTGGCAATCAGCCCCAGCATTTT.

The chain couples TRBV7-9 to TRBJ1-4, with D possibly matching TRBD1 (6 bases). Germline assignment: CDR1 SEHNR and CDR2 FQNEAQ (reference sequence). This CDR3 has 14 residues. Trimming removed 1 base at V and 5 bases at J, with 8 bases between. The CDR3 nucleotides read TGTGCCAGCAGCTTAGGGGGGGGCAATGAAAAACTGTTTTTT. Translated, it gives CASSLGGGNEKLFF.

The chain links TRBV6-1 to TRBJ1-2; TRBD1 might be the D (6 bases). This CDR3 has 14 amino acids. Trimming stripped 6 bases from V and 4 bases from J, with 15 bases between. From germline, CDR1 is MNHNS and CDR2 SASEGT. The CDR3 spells CASSEGGTLYGYTF. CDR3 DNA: TGTGCCAGCAGCGAGGGGGGGACACTCTATGGCTACACCTTC.

Here the CDR3 reads CAISEPTLGGGYNEQFF. The CDR3 DNA follows: TGTGCCATCAGTGAGCCGACTCTGGGGGGTGGGTACAATGAGCAGTTCTTC. The chain has TRBV10-3 and TRBJ2-1, with TRBD2 as a possible D gene (6 bases). V lost 2 bases and J 4 bases, leaving 18 bases between the germline ends. This CDR3 has 17 residues. CDR1 and CDR2 (germline): ENHRY, SYGVKD.

The CDR3 is CASSAKTSGGQYEQYF. CDR3 DNA: TGCGCCAGCAGCGCAAAAACTAGCGGGGGACAGTACGAGCAGTACTTC. V is TRBV5-1 and J is TRBJ2-7, with 11 bases matching TRBD2. V shed 4 bases and J 4 bases; nucleotides not matched to a gene: 10. The CDR3 contains 16 residues. Looked up from germline, CDR1 is SGHRS and CDR2 is YFSETQ.

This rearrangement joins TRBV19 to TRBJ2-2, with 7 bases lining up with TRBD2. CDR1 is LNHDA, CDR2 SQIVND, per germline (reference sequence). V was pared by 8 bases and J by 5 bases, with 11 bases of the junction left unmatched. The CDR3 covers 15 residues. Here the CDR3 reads CASGLGGGRTGELFF. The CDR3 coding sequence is TGTGCCAGTGGCCTAGGCGGGGGTAGAACCGGGGAGCTGTTTTTT.

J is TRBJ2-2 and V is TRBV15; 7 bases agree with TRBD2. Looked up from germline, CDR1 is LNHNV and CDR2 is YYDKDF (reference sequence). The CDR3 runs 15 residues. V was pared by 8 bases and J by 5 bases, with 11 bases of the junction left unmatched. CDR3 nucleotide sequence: TGTGCCACCCTTTCTCGCGGGAGTTCTACCGGGGAGCTGTTTTTT. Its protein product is CATLSRGSSTGELFF.

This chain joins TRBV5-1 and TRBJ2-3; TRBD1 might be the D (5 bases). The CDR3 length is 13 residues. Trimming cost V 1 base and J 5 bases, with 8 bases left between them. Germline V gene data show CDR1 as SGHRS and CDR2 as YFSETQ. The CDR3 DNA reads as TGCGCCAGCAGCTTGTCAGGGTTAGATACGCAGTATTTT. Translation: CASSLSGLDTQYF.

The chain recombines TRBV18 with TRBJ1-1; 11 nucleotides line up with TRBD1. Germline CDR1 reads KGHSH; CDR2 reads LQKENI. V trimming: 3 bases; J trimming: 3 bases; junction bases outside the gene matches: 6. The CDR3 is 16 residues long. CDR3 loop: CASSPRTGGVDTEAFF. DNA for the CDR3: TGTGCCAGCTCACCCAGGACAGGGGGCGTGGACACTGAAGCTTTCTTT. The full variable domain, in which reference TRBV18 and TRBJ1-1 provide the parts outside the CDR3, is NAGVMQNPRHLVRRRGQEARLRCSPMKGHSHVYWYRQLPEEGLKFMVYLQKENIIDESGMPKERFSAEFPKEGPSILRIQQVVRGDSAAYFCASSPRTGGVDTEAFFGQGTRLTVV.

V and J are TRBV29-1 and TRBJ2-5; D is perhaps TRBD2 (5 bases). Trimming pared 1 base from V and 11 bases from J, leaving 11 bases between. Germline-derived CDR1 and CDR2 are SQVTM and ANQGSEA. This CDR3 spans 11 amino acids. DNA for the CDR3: TGCAGCGTTGAAGTTGGAGGAGAGCAGTACTTC. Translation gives CSVEVGGEQYF.

CDR3 DNA: TGTGCCAGCAGCCTCACAGGGATTGAAGCTTTCTTT. It translates to CASSLTGIEAFF. The V gene is TRBV14, the J gene TRBJ1-1; TRBD1 might be the D (6 bases). The length of the CDR3 is 12 residues. Between the trimmed V and J ends, which lost 4 bases and 7 bases, there was a span of 10 bases. Germline values: CDR1 SGHDN, CDR2 FVKESK.

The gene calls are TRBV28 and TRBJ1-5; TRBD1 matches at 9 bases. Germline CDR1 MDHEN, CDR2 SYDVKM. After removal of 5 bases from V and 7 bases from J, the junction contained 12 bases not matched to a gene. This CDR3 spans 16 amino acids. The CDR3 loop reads CASSQWGQGQEQPQHF. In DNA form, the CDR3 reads TGTGCCAGCAGTCAATGGGGACAGGGCCAAGAACAGCCCCAGCATTTT.

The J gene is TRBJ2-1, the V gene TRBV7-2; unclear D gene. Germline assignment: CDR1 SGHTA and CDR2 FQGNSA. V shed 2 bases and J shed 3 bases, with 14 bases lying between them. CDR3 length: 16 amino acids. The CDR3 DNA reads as TGTGCCAGCAGCTTACCCGTAGGTCTAGTCTACAATGAGCAGTTCTTC. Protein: CASSLPVGLVYNEQFF. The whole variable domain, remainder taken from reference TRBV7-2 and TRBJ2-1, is GAGVSQSPSNKVTEKGKDVELRCDPISGHTALYWYRQSLGQGLEFLIYFQGNSAPDKSGLPSDRFSAERTGGSVSTLTIQRTQQEDSAVYLCASSLPVGLVYNEQFFGPGTRLTVL.